This T cell receptor beta chain was sequenced during a study of cytomegalovirus exposure and HLA in healthy donors. Overall study findings and caveats: Later, an analysis found that TCR clusters from the first cohort tended to co-occur in the 90 to 150 validation repertoires.

In the case of this clone: The target antigen is unknown.

Data came from immunoSEQ multiplex PCR; TCRdb stores just in-frame clones and leaves some out. The table shows about 130,000 clones, with 85% to 90% occurring only once. The CDR3 length is 15 residues. V gave up 5 bases and J gave up 2 bases, with 16 bases separating them. Germline V CDR1 and CDR2: KGHSH, LQKENI. This chain joins TRBV18 and TRBJ2-7; D remains ambiguous. The sequence derives from a man in his thirties or forties in good health and CMV-seronegative. Sequenced input: PBMCs. CDR3 region: CASSFAHSYTYEQYF. CDR3 in DNA: TGTGCCAGCTCATTCGCCCACAGCTATACCTACGAGCAGTACTTC.